This entry features one T cell receptor (beta chain) sequence. Which antigen it targets is not known. No base quality values were provided; no much bigger clone lies one nucleotide off. The data derive from a study of cytomegalovirus exposure and HLA in healthy donors (dated 2017 in TCRdb). At the level of the whole study: An earlier analysis of under 600 of the donors reported more than 250 Gb of sequence data and 117 million unique TCR beta sequences from about 179 million T cells. About 300 gigabases of sequencing data and roughly 80 million unique TCR sequences made up an early release that covered roughly 670 HLA-typed donors. Among the 398 genotyped donors, under 90% belonged to the genetic ancestry cluster associated with self-reported Caucasian donors. The aim of the study was to test whether cataloging public T cell receptors could identify signatures of past pathogen exposure. The study used immunosequencing to profile the T cell repertoires of around 600 subjects and linked those repertoires to cytomegalovirus serostatus. Along with the approximately 650-subject first cohort, a separate validation cohort of over 90 different subjects was used. The study combined high-throughput TCR immunosequencing, statistical association of individual TCRs with disease status, and machine learning to predict cytomegalovirus infection status. A later analysis re-examined previously published TCR beta repertoires from several hundred donors and added high-resolution HLA genotyping to investigate patterns of TCR occurrence. Rather than using new phenotypic data, the later analysis identified candidate immune exposures from TCR beta sequences and from how often those sequences occurred across donors. An earlier analysis of roughly 600 of the donors used high-throughput TCR beta sequencing to judge whether each TCR beta V gene segment behaved as functional or pseudogenic. Alongside the repertoire data, information on donor age, sex, ethnicity and CMV serostatus was compiled. Genome-wide SNP genotypes for about 60% of the roughly 700 donors were used in a later genetic analysis, which treated that subset as a discovery cohort. All discovery cohort repertoires had been generated on a single sequencing platform. HLA typing covered class I and class II loci at four-digit resolution. Typing coverage varied by locus: about 620-630 donors for A, B, C, DRB1 and DQB1; roughly 560 for DQA1; 606 for DPA1; fewer than 480 for DPB1. Five DR-DQ haplotypes were treated as single units for association and clustering because of strong linkage in the cohort. Across approximately 400 genotyped donors of the cohort, an average of about 240,000 unique TCR beta nucleotide sequences per donor were sequenced, and approximately 17% of those sequences were non-productive.

The cohort was made up of approximately 670 healthy bone marrow donors. Cohort members were all nominally healthy when sampled, although unrecorded immune exposures were likely present. The donor tested CMV seronegative and was one of the 352 seronegative cohort members. A peripheral blood sample was collected from each donor, and TCR beta sequencing was performed on peripheral blood mononuclear cells. Genomic DNA extraction from the blood cell samples was performed with the Qiagen DNeasy Blood Extraction Kit. CDR3 length: 15 amino acids, cysteine to phenylalanine. The entry retains the CDR3 DNA only, 45 bases that are in frame from base 1. The germline V gene provides CDR1 SGHTA and CDR2 FQGNSA. Germline trimming amounts to 5 bases on V and 8 bases on J, with 11 as the count of junction bases outside the gene matches. Study-level results and caveats: Correlated functional status among segregating V segments might reflect linkage disequilibrium, but an unknown experimental factor could not be ruled out. HLA typing was unavailable for some donors at each locus, so association tests used only the typed subset. Specific HLA alleles were associated with around 18,000 TCR beta sequences at a false discovery rate of 0.05 in a later analysis. Most TCR sequences were observed very rarely across donors, whereas some public TCRs were present in many individuals. In this cohort, only TCR beta chains were sequenced, and detectable features were limited by the absence of alpha or paired-chain data. In a later analysis, the rate of TCR association differed among HLA loci, with DRB1 alleles having the most associated TCRs and HLA-C alleles having the fewest. A cluster of highly shared sequence variants was judged likely to be a technical artifact of the sequencing pipeline. An earlier analysis of several hundred of the donors showed that most TCR beta V segments appeared in productive rearrangements either about 87% or about 30% of the time, which broadly matched IMGT annotations. For the cohort, immune exposure information was limited to CMV serostatus. A later genetic analysis associated a missense DCLRE1C variant with V-gene and J-gene trimming of TCR beta chains, and an independent cohort replicated the association. Compared with the 666-donor mean, donors in an Asian-associated ancestry cluster had fewer N-insertions in productive TCRs, according to a later genetic analysis. In vitro tests confirmed that three of the cytomegalovirus-associated TCR beta chains recognize cytomegalovirus antigens. The study listed approximately 150 TCR beta chains as associated with cytomegalovirus. According to a later analysis, parvovirus B19, influenza, CMV and Epstein-Barr virus appeared linked to several top co-occurrence clusters. The classifier was reported to diagnose cytomegalovirus status with high specificity and sensitivity in both the original and validation cohorts. According to the authors, the approach could potentially be generalized to other disease states and immunological phenotypes. A further reported finding was that TCR beta sequences accurately predicted the HLA-A and HLA-B alleles for most subjects in the first cohort. Some IMGT-functional V segments, including TRBV6-2 and TRBV6-3, could not be told apart with the 87-base-pair reads, so those segments were excluded. According to a later analysis, most CMV-associated TCR beta chains appeared to be HLA-restricted, and the HLA associations seemed to be driven largely by CMV exposure. Over 15 rarely observed V segments, including chromosome 9 orphons, were excluded from the earlier analysis of 550 to 700 of the donors because counts were too low. Presence/absence analyses assumed roughly uniform sequencing depth across donors, an assumption that may not hold. Compared with equally common non-associated chains, HLA-associated TCR beta chains in a later analysis were more clonally expanded and had lower generation probabilities. Strong co-occurrence of HLA alleles, especially DR and DQ, made assigning TCR associations to individual alleles difficult.

To prepare the library, the immunoSEQ multiplex PCR assay was applied. A mixture of 60 forward primers for TCR Vbeta segments and 13 reverse primers for TCR Jbeta segments was used in the multiplex PCR. Amplification of the CDR3 region of rearranged TCR beta genes was performed with a multiplex PCR assay on genomic DNA. The Illumina HiSeq System was used to sequence the amplified TCR beta libraries as 87-base-pair reads. The published analysis was carried out like this. Across the 500 to 750 repertoires, a later analysis counted approximately 75 million unique TCR beta chains, approximately 12 million of which were shared by at least two donors. Raw reads were error-corrected and collapsed into unique sequences with a nearest-neighbor algorithm that merged closely related sequences to remove PCR and sequencing errors. CDR3 sequences were aligned to IMGT reference sequences to assign V, D and J gene segments. For a sequence to be retained, a match of at least six nucleotides to both a V gene segment and a J gene segment was required. A rearrangement was called productive if the CDR3 had no stop codons and remained in frame with V and J, and every other rearrangement was called non-productive. CDR3 was defined according to IMGT convention as the region running from the second conserved V-encoded cysteine to the conserved J-encoded phenylalanine. Sequences without an unambiguous match to a single V gene segment were excluded from the earlier analysis of 450 to 650 of the donors. An earlier analysis of 587 of the donors classified V segments as functional when productive rearrangements were above 56.7% and as segregating when the standard deviation between donors was above 5%. To diagnose cytomegalovirus status from the catalog of TCR beta chain sequences, a statistical classification framework was built. In a later analysis, V and J genes were assigned by comparing TCR nucleotide sequences against IMGT/GENE-DB human TR gene sequences. Using the TCRdist pipeline, a later analysis assigned CDR3 sequences along with most-parsimonious VDJ recombination scenarios. A later analysis defined each TCR beta chain by its CDR3 amino acid sequence plus V-gene family, and excluded reads lacking a unique V-gene family. In a later analysis, 500 to 650 highly shared, low-generation-probability nucleotide sequences were removed to address suspected cross-contamination and a sequencing artifact. For each public chain, a later analysis derived a clonal expansion index from normalized ranks of inferred template counts within each repertoire. Generation probabilities in a later analysis came from a VDJ recombination model fitted to out-of-frame rearrangements, and those results were checked against IGoR. In a later analysis, hypergeometric tests were used to score TCR-TCR, TCR-HLA and TCR-CMV co-occurrence, with a repertoire-size bias correction applied to TCR pairs. False discovery rates were estimated in a later analysis by permuting HLA or CMV assignments 20 times. In a later analysis, co-occurring TCRs were grouped using DBSCAN, and TCRdist sequence similarity was added for clustering within HLA-allele-positive subsets. Repertoires with fewer than 30,000 or more than 120,000 public chains, plus five repertoires with anomalous nucleotide sharing, were excluded from co-occurrence clustering. TCRdb mirrors the immuneACCESS table, restricted to in-frame sequences. Some clones are absent from its copies; in checked studies, under half trace to an unresolved V gene, and the reason for the others is unknown. V and J calls and clone size are copied from that table; D and trimming were computed from the DNA. The sample profile shows 150,000 to 200,000 clones; almost 80% of them were found once. The top ten clonotypes cover more than 1.2% of the sample.

Sequenced: PBMCs. Recombination joined TRBV7-2 with TRBJ2-3, with 9 bases matching TRBD1. The origin of this receptor is a male donor in good health and CMV-seronegative. CDR3 sequence: CASSRRDRAQGTQYF. At the DNA level, the sequence is TGTGCCAGCAGCCGCCGGGACAGGGCACAAGGTACGCAGTATTTT.